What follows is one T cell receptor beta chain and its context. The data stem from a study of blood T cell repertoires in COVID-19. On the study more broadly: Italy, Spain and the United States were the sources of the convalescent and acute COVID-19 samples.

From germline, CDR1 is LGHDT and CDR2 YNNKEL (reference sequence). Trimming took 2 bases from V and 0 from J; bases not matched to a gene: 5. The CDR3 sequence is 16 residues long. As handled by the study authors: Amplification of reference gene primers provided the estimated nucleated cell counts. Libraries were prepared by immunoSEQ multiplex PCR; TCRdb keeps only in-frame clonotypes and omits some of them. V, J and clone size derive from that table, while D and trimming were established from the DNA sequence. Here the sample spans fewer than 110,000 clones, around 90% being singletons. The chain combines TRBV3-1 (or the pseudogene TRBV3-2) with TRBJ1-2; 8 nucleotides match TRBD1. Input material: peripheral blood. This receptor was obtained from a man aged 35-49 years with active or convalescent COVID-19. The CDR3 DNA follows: TGTGCCAGCAGCCAAACGGACAGGGCCCCTAACTATGGCTACACCTTC. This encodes CASSQTDRAPNYGYTF.